Below, one T cell receptor beta chain is given with its context. Source study methods: Reference gene primer amplification gave estimated nucleated cell counts. Measured with immunoSEQ multiplex PCR; TCRdb has only the in-frame clones, and not every one. The V and J calls and the clone size are those of that table, but D and trimming were determined from the DNA. The data hold a few hundred thousand clones, with 85% observed a single time. Donors were grouped by their self-reported clinical history. Before being deemed recovered, Cohort 3 donors had two negative PCRs, clearance, or symptom resolution. The data are from a study of blood T cell repertoires in COVID-19. Overall study context: T cells, B-cell-depleted T cells, or PBMCs provided the cDNA or gDNA that served as material.

CDR3 length equals 15 residues. Germline-derived CDR1 and CDR2 are SGHVS and FQNEAQ. After removal of 5 bases from V and 11 bases from J, the junction contained 13 bases not matched to a gene. The rearrangement links TRBV7-8 to TRBJ1-4; TRBD1 matches 8 bases. Sequences were obtained from PBMCs or T cells enriched from blood (not recorded which). The sequence came from a woman between 45 and 65 years old who had recovered from COVID-19. In DNA, the CDR3 is TGTGCCAGCAGCCGACCAAGGACAGGGTTTGGTAAACTGTTTTTT. Translation gives CASSRPRTGFGKLFF. Looking up the rest from reference TRBV7-8 and TRBJ1-4 gives the full variable domain: GAGVSQSPRYKVAKRGQDVALRCDPISGHVSLFWYQQALGQGPEFLTYFQNEAQLDKSGLPSDRFFAERPEGSVSTLKIQRTQQEDSAVYLCASSRPRTGFGKLFFGSGTQLSVL.